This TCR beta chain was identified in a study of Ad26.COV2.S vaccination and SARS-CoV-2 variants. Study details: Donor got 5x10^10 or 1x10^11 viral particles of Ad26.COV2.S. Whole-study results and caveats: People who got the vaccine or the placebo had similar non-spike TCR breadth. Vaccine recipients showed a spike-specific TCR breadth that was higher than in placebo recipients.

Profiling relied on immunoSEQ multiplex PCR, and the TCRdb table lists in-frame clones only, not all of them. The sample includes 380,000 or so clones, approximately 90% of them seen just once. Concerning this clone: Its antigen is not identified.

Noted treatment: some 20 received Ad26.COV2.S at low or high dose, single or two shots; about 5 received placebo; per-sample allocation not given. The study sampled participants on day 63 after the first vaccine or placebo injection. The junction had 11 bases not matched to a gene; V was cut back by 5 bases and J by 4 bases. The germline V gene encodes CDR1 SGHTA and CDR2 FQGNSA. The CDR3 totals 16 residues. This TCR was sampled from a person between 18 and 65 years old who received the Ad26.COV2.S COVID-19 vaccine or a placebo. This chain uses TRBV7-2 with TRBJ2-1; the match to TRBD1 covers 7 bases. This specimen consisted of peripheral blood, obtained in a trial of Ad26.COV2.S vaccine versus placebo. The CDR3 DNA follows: TGTGCCAGCAGCGCCACAGGGGTTCTCGCATACAATGAGCAGTTCTTC. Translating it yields CASSATGVLAYNEQFF. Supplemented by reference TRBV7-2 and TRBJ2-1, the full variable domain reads GAGVSQSPSNKVTEKGKDVELRCDPISGHTALYWYRQSLGQGLEFLIYFQGNSAPDKSGLPSDRFSAERTGGSVSTLTIQRTQQEDSAVYLCASSATGVLAYNEQFFGPGTRLTVL.